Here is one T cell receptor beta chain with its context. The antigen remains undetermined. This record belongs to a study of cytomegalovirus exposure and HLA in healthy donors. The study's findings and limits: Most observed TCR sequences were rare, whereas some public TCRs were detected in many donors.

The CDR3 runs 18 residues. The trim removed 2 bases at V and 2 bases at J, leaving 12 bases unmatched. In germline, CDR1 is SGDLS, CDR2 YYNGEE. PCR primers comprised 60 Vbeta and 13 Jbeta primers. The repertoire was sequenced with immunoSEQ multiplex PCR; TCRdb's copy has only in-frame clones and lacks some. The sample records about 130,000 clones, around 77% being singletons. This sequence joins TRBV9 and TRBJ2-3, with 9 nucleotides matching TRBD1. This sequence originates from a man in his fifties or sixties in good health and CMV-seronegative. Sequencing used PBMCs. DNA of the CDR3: TGTGCCAGCAGCGTCCGGACAGGGGAGGGTTTAGCCACAGATACGCAGTATTTT. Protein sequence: CASSVRTGEGLATDTQYF. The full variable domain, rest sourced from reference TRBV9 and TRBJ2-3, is DSGVTQTPKHLITATGQRVTLRCSPRSGDLSVYWYQQSLDQGLQFLIQYYNGEERAKGNILERFSAQQFPDLHSELNLSSLELGDSALYFCASSVRTGEGLATDTQYFGPGTRLTVL.